These 10 T cell receptor beta chains originate from one sample sequenced in a study of CD8 T cells in Susac syndrome. Reverse transcription of roughly 0.45 to 1 ug RNA was performed with random hexamers. A single record per CDR3 protein comes from TCRdb applying MiXCR to the immunoSEQ multiplex PCR reads. The data hold some 96,000 distinct CDR3 sequences, with roughly 94% observed a single time. Sequencing used CD4+ T cells from PBMCs. These receptors were obtained from a human donor with Susac syndrome.

The chain has TRBV9 and TRBJ1-1; TRBD1 matches at 7 bases. V shed 4 bases and J 6 bases; nucleotides not matched to a gene: 3. This CDR3 spans 12 amino acids. Per the germline V gene, CDR1 is SGDLS and CDR2 is YYNGEE. The CDR3 DNA is TGTGCCAGCAGCCGGGGACAGCCTGAAGCTTTCTTT. Protein: CASSRGQPEAFF.

This clonotype occurred once. The rearrangement uses TRBV3-1 and TRBJ2-1; D uncertain. Germline assignment: CDR1 LGHDT and CDR2 YNNKEL (reference sequence). CDR3 length: 15 residues. V shed 1 base and J shed 6 bases, with 13 bases lying between them. The CDR3 DNA reads TGTGCCAGCAGCCAAGGGGTAGGTAGGCCCAATGAGCAGTTCTTC. Encoded protein: CASSQGVGRPNEQFF.

The chain recombines TRBV12-3 or TRBV12-4 with TRBJ2-1; 7 nucleotides agree with TRBD2. The length of the CDR3 is 15 residues. V lost 7 bases to trimming and J lost 2 bases; unmatched junction nucleotides: 8. The CDR3 sequence: CASKERGRTYNEQFF. In DNA form, the CDR3 reads TGTGCCAGCAAGGAGCGGGGTAGGACCTACAATGAGCAGTTCTTC.

V is TRBV7-9 and J is TRBJ1-2, with D unclear. The CDR3 loop spans 13 amino acids. Trimming stripped 5 bases from V and 4 bases from J, with 11 bases between. Per germline, CDR1 SEHNR and CDR2 FQNEAQ (reference sequence). The CDR3 loop reads CASSTRTAYGYTF. The CDR3 DNA sequence: TGTGCCAGCAGCACCCGGACGGCCTATGGCTACACCTTC. The entire variable domain, with the rest obtained from reference TRBV7-9 and TRBJ1-2, is as follows: DTGVSQNPRHKITKRGQNVTFRCDPISEHNRLYWYRQTLGQGPEFLTYFQNEAQLEKSRLLSDRFSAERPKGSFSTLEIQRTEQGDSAMYLCASSTRTAYGYTFGSGTRLTVV.

The V gene is TRBV7-9, the J gene TRBJ2-5; D uncertain. The CDR3 length is 12 residues. V dropped 5 bases and J dropped 2 bases, with 6 bases sitting between them. Germline assignment: CDR1 SEHNR and CDR2 FQNEAQ (reference sequence). The CDR3 region is CASSRLQETQYF. The DNA of the CDR3 is TGTGCCAGCAGCCGCTTACAAGAGACCCAGTACTTC.

The CDR3 is CATSDLRRGTSRDEQFF. CDR3 nucleotide sequence: TGTGCCACCAGTGATTTGAGAAGGGGGACGTCTCGTGATGAGCAGTTCTTC. V gene TRBV24-1 combines with J gene TRBJ2-1; possible D gene TRBD1, 6 bases. Germline V gene lookup returns CDR1 KGHDR and CDR2 SFDVKD. The CDR3 extends over 17 amino acids. With 0 bases removed from V and 8 bases from J, the gap between germline ends came to 19 bases.

V is TRBV5-6 and J is TRBJ1-6; D remains unclear. The germline V and J ends were trimmed by 4 bases and 0 bases, with 8 bases remaining between them. The CDR3 extends over 15 amino acids. Germline V gives CDR1 SGHDT, CDR2 YYEEEE. The chain's CDR3 is CASSPTFSYNSPLHF. The CDR3 DNA is TGTGCCAGCAGCCCAACATTCTCCTATAATTCACCCCTCCACTTT.

This sequence joins TRBV19 and TRBJ2-7, with unresolved D. There are 12 residues in the CDR3. V was trimmed by 4 bases and J by 1 base, leaving 5 bases between them. CDR1 and CDR2 from the germline V gene are LNHDA and SQIVND (reference sequence). The CDR3 sequence: CASSSKSYEQYF. The CDR3 DNA is TGTGCCAGTAGTAGCAAATCCTACGAGCAGTACTTC.

The chain carries TRBV20-1 and TRBJ1-1, with D perhaps TRBD1 (5 bases). Trimming took off 1 base at V and 2 bases at J, with 17 bases between the two ends. CDR1 is DFQATT, CDR2 SNEGSKA, per germline (reference sequence). The CDR3 is made up of 16 amino acids. The CDR3 loop is CSARGGAAGLNTEAFF. The DNA of the CDR3 is TGCAGTGCTAGAGGGGGCGCGGCAGGGCTAAACACTGAAGCTTTCTTT.

This chain connects TRBV29-1 to TRBJ1-2, with no clear D. Between the trimmed V and J ends, which lost 8 bases and 5 bases, there was a span of 12 bases. The germline gives CDR1 SQVTM, CDR2 ANQGSEA. The CDR3 is 11 amino acids. CDR3: CSTETGYGYTF. The CDR3 coding sequence is TGCAGCACCGAGACCGGTTATGGCTACACCTTC.